This record concerns one TCR beta chain sequence. Antigen unknown. The data originate from a study of CD8+CD57+ T cells in acquired aplastic anemia. For the study at large: On average, sorted CD4+ and CD8+ cells gave around 3 ug of DNA. Healthy donors gave approximately 10 million reads on average for CD4+ cells.

Genomic DNA templated the TCR beta VDJ and CDR3 profiling. TCRdb redid the calling of the reads with MiXCR, one entry per CDR3 protein. Among some 190,000 distinct CDR3 sequences listed, approximately 46% were seen once. The CDR3 extends over 14 amino acids. Germline assignment: CDR1 MNHNS and CDR2 SASEGT. V was clipped by 6 bases and J by 7 bases, with 13 bases between them. Overall study findings and caveats: No significant patient-versus-control difference appeared in CD8+ Simpson's diversity. Both patients and controls carried the same twenty-nine CD8+ CDR3 sequences.

The sequence came from a human donor in good health. The chain recombines TRBV6-1 with TRBJ1-6; D not resolved. Sequencing used sorted CD4+, CD8+, or CD8+CD57+ T cells (not recorded which) from PBMCs. The CDR3 nucleotides read TGTGCCAGCAGAACGACGGGAAGGAATTCACCCCTCCACTTT. The encoded protein is CASRTTGRNSPLHF.